Included here is one T cell receptor (beta chain) sequence, with context. Its recognized antigen is unknown. No qualities accompany the bases; no much larger clone lies one base away. The library was prepared using the immunoSEQ multiplex PCR assay. For the multiplex PCR, a mixture combining 60 forward primers for TCR Vbeta segments and 13 reverse primers for TCR Jbeta segments was used. The CDR3 region of rearranged TCR beta genes was amplified from genomic DNA by a multiplex PCR assay. On the Illumina HiSeq System, the amplified TCR beta libraries were sequenced as 87-base-pair reads. The authors processed their data as follows. In a later analysis, tens of millions of unique TCR beta chains were counted across the roughly 610 repertoires, and about 9.9 million of these chains were shared by at least two donors. A nearest-neighbor algorithm error-corrected the raw reads and collapsed the reads into unique sequences, merging closely related sequences to remove PCR and sequencing errors. V, D and J gene segments were assigned by aligning CDR3 sequences to IMGT reference sequences. For a sequence to be retained, at least a six-nucleotide match to both a V gene segment and a J gene segment was required. A rearrangement counted as productive if the CDR3 had no stop codons and remained in frame with V and J, and every other rearrangement counted as non-productive. Following IMGT convention, CDR3 was defined as the stretch from the second conserved V-encoded cysteine to the conserved J-encoded phenylalanine. In an earlier analysis of approximately 590 of the donors, sequences lacking an unambiguous match to a single V gene segment were excluded. An earlier analysis of about 600 of the donors called V segments functional above 56.7% productive rearrangements and segregating when the between-donor standard deviation exceeded 5%. A statistical classification framework was built to diagnose cytomegalovirus status from the catalog of TCR beta chain sequences. V and J gene assignment, in a later analysis, came from comparing TCR nucleotide sequences with IMGT/GENE-DB human TR gene sequences. The TCRdist pipeline was used in a later analysis to assign CDR3 sequences and most-parsimonious VDJ recombination scenarios. In a later analysis, each TCR beta chain was defined by its CDR3 amino acid sequence together with its V-gene family, and reads without a unique V-gene family were excluded. In a later analysis, fewer than 650 highly shared, low-generation-probability nucleotide sequences were removed to address suspected cross-contamination and a sequencing artifact. In a later analysis, a clonal expansion index was calculated for each public chain from normalized within-repertoire ranks of inferred template counts. Generation probabilities in a later analysis came from a VDJ recombination model fitted to out-of-frame rearrangements, and those results were checked against IGoR. Hypergeometric tests were used in a later analysis to score TCR-TCR, TCR-HLA and TCR-CMV co-occurrence, with a repertoire-size bias correction applied to the TCR pairs. To estimate false discovery rates, a later analysis permuted the HLA or CMV assignments 20 times. In a later analysis, co-occurring TCRs were grouped with DBSCAN, and TCRdist sequence similarity was added when clustering was performed within HLA-allele-positive subsets. For co-occurrence clustering, repertoires with fewer than 30,000 or more than 120,000 public chains were excluded, along with about five repertoires with anomalous nucleotide sharing. As stored in TCRdb, this immuneACCESS dataset retains in-frame rearrangements with V and J assigned. A fraction of the clones does not appear; measured against another copy, unresolved V genes explain less than half of the discrepancy, and the remainder lacks a known reason. The DNA gave D and trimming, while V, J and clone size come from that table. The sample contains 90,000 to 120,000 clones, 60% to 80% of them found a single time. Of the sample, approximately 2.5% falls within the top ten clones.

These data are taken from a study of cytomegalovirus exposure and HLA in healthy donors (dated by TCRdb to between 2016 and 2019). With respect to the entire study: In an earlier analysis of fewer than 750 of the donors, 250 to 350 Gb of sequence data and approximately 100 million unique TCR beta sequences from roughly 180 million T cells were reported. The study was designed to test whether signatures of past pathogen exposure could be identified by cataloging public T cell receptors. A separate validation cohort of about 110 different subjects was used in addition to the approximately 700-subject first cohort. To study patterns of TCR occurrence, a later analysis re-analyzed previously published TCR beta repertoires from 650 to 750 donors and added high-resolution HLA genotyping. All discovery cohort repertoires had been generated using a single sequencing platform. Among 350 to 400 genotyped donors of the cohort, an average of approximately 250,000 unique TCR beta nucleotide sequences were sequenced per donor, roughly a sixth of them non-productive. Of the approximately 400 genotyped donors, 65% to 90% were placed in the genetic ancestry cluster associated with self-reported Caucasian donors. In a later genetic analysis, genome-wide SNP genotypes for about 65% of the roughly 700 donors were used, and that subset was treated as a discovery cohort. Rather than drawing on any new phenotypic data, the later analysis identified candidate immune exposures from TCR beta sequences and the way those sequences occurred across donors. An early release covering roughly 600 HLA-typed donors comprised 300 to 350 gigabases of sequencing data and 65 million to 100 million unique TCR sequences. Donor age, sex, ethnicity and CMV serostatus were collected together with the repertoire data. In an earlier analysis of 550 to 700 of the donors, high-throughput TCR beta sequencing was used to judge whether each TCR beta V gene segment behaved as functional or pseudogenic. Typing coverage varied by locus: 629-630 donors for A, B, C, DRB1 and DQB1; approximately 520 for DQA1; some 610 for DPA1; approximately 490 for DPB1. Because of strong linkage in the cohort, roughly five DR-DQ haplotypes were treated as single units for association and clustering. To predict cytomegalovirus infection status, the study brought together high-throughput TCR immunosequencing, statistical association of individual TCRs with disease status, and machine learning. The study used immunosequencing to profile the T cell repertoires of some 600 subjects and linked those repertoires to cytomegalovirus serostatus. HLA typing covered class I and class II loci at four-digit resolution.

What the study reported, not specific to this receptor: According to a later analysis, parvovirus B19, influenza, CMV and Epstein-Barr virus appeared linked to several top co-occurrence clusters. In a later analysis, HLA-associated TCR beta chains showed more clonal expansion and lower generation probabilities than non-associated chains that were equally common. In this cohort, only TCR beta chains were sequenced, and detectable features were limited by the absence of alpha or paired-chain data. Linkage disequilibrium might explain the correlated functional status among segregating V segments, but an unknown experimental factor could not be ruled out. The classifier was reported to diagnose cytomegalovirus status with high specificity and sensitivity in both the original and validation cohorts. A few of the identified cytomegalovirus-associated TCR beta chains were confirmed in vitro to be specific for cytomegalovirus antigens. According to a later analysis, most CMV-associated TCR beta chains appeared to be HLA-restricted, and the HLA associations seemed to be driven largely by CMV exposure. Broadly in line with IMGT annotations, most TCR beta V segments showed up in productive rearrangements about 87% or about 30% of the time in an earlier analysis of approximately 640 of the donors. A later genetic analysis reported fewer N-insertions in productive TCRs among donors in an Asian-associated ancestry cluster than the approximately 670-donor mean. A group of highly shared sequence variants was considered likely to be a technical artifact of the sequencing pipeline. The presence/absence analyses assumed that sequencing depth was roughly uniform across donors, and that assumption may not be true. In a later analysis, 15,000 to 20,000 TCR beta sequences were associated with specific HLA alleles at a false discovery rate of 0.05. Because HLA typing was unavailable for some donors at each locus, only the typed subset was used in association tests. The earlier analysis of around 600 of the donors excluded over 15 rarely observed V segments, including chromosome 9 orphons, because counts were too low. V-gene and J-gene trimming of TCR beta chains was associated with a missense DCLRE1C variant in a later genetic analysis, and the association was replicated in an independent cohort. Across donors, most TCR sequences were observed very rarely, whereas some public TCRs were present in many individuals. Some IMGT-functional V segments, including TRBV6-2 and TRBV6-3, could not be told apart with the 87-base-pair reads, so those segments were excluded. A total of fewer than 200 TCR beta chains were listed by the study as associated with cytomegalovirus. The authors suggested that the approach could potentially be extended to other disease states and immunological phenotypes. A further reported finding was that TCR beta sequences accurately predicted the HLA-A and HLA-B alleles for most subjects in the first cohort. In a later analysis, the rate of TCR association differed among HLA loci, with DRB1 alleles having the most associated TCRs and HLA-C alleles having the fewest. CMV serostatus was the only immune exposure information available for the cohort. When HLA alleles, especially DR and DQ, strongly co-occurred, attributing TCR associations to individual alleles was difficult.

V trim: 1 base; J trim: 5 bases; unmatched bases: 9. CDR1 and CDR2 were assigned from the germline V gene (reference sequence) as LNHDA and SQIVND. The CDR3 goes from the cysteine to the phenylalanine over 16 residues. Just CDR3 DNA is preserved here, 48 bases in frame from base 1. In total, more than 500 healthy bone marrow donors made up the cohort. All cohort members were sampled while nominally healthy, although unrecorded immune exposures were likely present. The donor tested CMV seropositive, placing the donor among the 290 or so seropositive members of the cohort. Each donor provided a peripheral blood sample, and peripheral blood mononuclear cells were used for TCR beta sequencing. Genomic DNA extraction from the blood cell samples was performed with the Qiagen DNeasy Blood Extraction Kit.

The source is a man aged 50-60 years in good health and CMV-seropositive. The sequencing sample was made of PBMCs. The V and J segments used are TRBV19 and TRBJ2-5; 8 central nucleotides agree with TRBD2. The CDR3 reads as follows: CASSIGGAGAGETQYF. The DNA sequence follows: TGTGCCAGTAGTATAGGAGGAGCGGGGGCCGGGGAGACCCAGTACTTC. With the rest looked up from the reference TRBV19 and TRBJ2-5 genes rather than sequenced, the full variable domain is DGGITQSPKYLFRKEGQNVTLSCEQNLNHDAMYWYRQDPGQGLRLIYYSQIVNDFQKGDIAEGYSVSREKKESFPLTVTSAQKNPTAFYLCASSIGGAGAGETQYFGPGTRLLVL.